These 7 T cell receptor beta chains originate from one sample sequenced in a study of CD8+ T cells in alopecia areata. Extraction of RNA preceded its reverse transcription into cDNA, which served as the sequencing template. Assay used: immunoSEQ multiplex PCR; TCRdb lists only in-frame clones, some missing. This table holds some 130,000 clones, approximately 48% found once. Here the sequenced sample was CD8+ T cells sorted from blood, taken at week 0. These receptors were taken from a human donor with alopecia areata.

V gene TRBV5-1 combines with J gene TRBJ1-2, with D hard to call. With 4 bases removed from V and 6 bases from J, the gap between germline ends came to 19 bases. The CDR3 is made up of 15 amino acids. Per germline, CDR1 SGHRS and CDR2 YFSETQ. The CDR3 is CASSLEGPGLNGYTF. The CDR3 DNA is TGCGCCAGCAGCCTGGAAGGACCAGGCTTGAATGGCTACACCTTC.

The CDR3 sequence: CASSLDSGIGTRNYGYTF. CDR3 nucleotides: TGTGCCAGCAGCTTAGATAGCGGAATCGGGACACGCAACTATGGCTACACCTTC. The chain employs TRBV7-9 and TRBJ1-2, with D possibly matching TRBD1 (6 bases). Germline assignment: CDR1 SEHNR and CDR2 FQNEAQ (reference sequence). Trimming shortened V by 1 base and J by 2 bases, and 20 bases separated the two germline ends. The CDR3 has 18 amino acids.

The chain couples TRBV27 to TRBJ2-3, with D possibly matching TRBD1 (6 bases). CDR3 length: 16 amino acids. The V gene's germline CDR1 is MNHEY and CDR2 SMNVEV (reference sequence). Between the trimmed V and J ends, which lost 2 bases and 4 bases, there was a span of 16 bases. CDR3 nucleotide sequence: TGTGCCAGCAGTTTAATTGCAGGGGATCGTGCAGATACGCAGTATTTT. This translates into CASSLIAGDRADTQYF.

V is TRBV6-5 and J is TRBJ2-7; 7 bases are shared with TRBD2. CDR3 size: 14 residues. The germline CDR1 and CDR2 sequences are MNHEY and SVGAGI. Germline trimming cut 2 bases from V and 3 bases from J; bases unmatched to any gene: 4. The CDR3 DNA reads TGTGCCAGCAGTTACGGGGGGGAGAACTACGAGCAGTACTTC. Its protein product is CASSYGGENYEQYF.

In its sample, this clone was seen a few times. The chain combines TRBV29-1 with TRBJ2-2; D gene uncertain. Germline CDR1 reads SQVTM; CDR2 reads ANQGSEA. Trimming shortened V by 6 bases and J by 4 bases, and 6 bases separated the two germline ends. The CDR3 sequence is 11 residues long. The CDR3 protein is CSVLATGELFF. As DNA, the CDR3 is TGCAGCGTCTTAGCCACCGGGGAGCTGTTTTTT.

The gene calls are TRBV5-6 and TRBJ1-6; no reliable D call. V lost 1 base and J 0 bases, leaving 14 bases between the germline ends. This CDR3 is built from 18 residues. The germline V gene has CDR1 SGHDT and CDR2 YYEEEE. This chain's CDR3 is CASSLQSDPSSYNSPLHF. In DNA form, the CDR3 reads TGTGCCAGCAGCTTGCAATCGGACCCCAGCTCCTATAATTCACCCCTCCACTTT.

The CDR3 DNA is TGCAGCGTTGTCGAAGGTAGCGGGGGGGCAGATGAGCAGTTCTTC. It yields the protein CSVVEGSGGADEQFF. The V call is TRBV29-1, the J call TRBJ2-1, with 11 nucleotides matching TRBD2. CDR1 is SQVTM, CDR2 ANQGSEA, per germline. With V trimmed by 4 bases and J by 8 bases, 10 bases remained unmatched. The CDR3 extends over 15 amino acids.